The 32 T cell receptor beta chains below were found in one sample sequenced in a study of cytomegalovirus exposure and HLA in healthy donors. Researchers ran the PCR with 60 Vbeta and 13 Jbeta primers. The assay was immunoSEQ multiplex PCR, and TCRdb's table has in-frame clones only and misses some. The table includes under 200,000 clones, about four fifths detected once. The sequenced sample consisted of PBMCs. The receptor source for this set is a woman aged 25 to 45 in good health and CMV-seropositive.

The table lists this clone with a count of one. The chain's CDR3 is CASSFGIGVPYEQYF. For the CDR3, the DNA is TGCGCCAGCAGCTTTGGAATAGGGGTTCCCTACGAGCAGTACTTC. The V call is TRBV5-1, the J call TRBJ2-5; D perhaps matches TRBD1 (5 bases). The DNA end favors TRBJ2-7, so the J call may be wrong. CDR3 length equals 15 residues. CDR1 and CDR2 (germline): SGHRS, YFSETQ.

V usage is TRBV27 and J usage is TRBJ2-1, with D perhaps TRBD2 (6 bases). This CDR3 spans 17 amino acids. Trimming removed 6 bases from V and 4 bases from J, with 22 bases in between. Germline V gene lookup returns CDR1 MNHEY and CDR2 SMNVEV (reference sequence). The CDR3 DNA reads TGTGCCAGCAGCCCCTTTATCAGTAGCGGACTGTACAATGAGCAGTTCTTC. It is translated as CASSPFISSGLYNEQFF.

The chain links TRBV5-8 to TRBJ2-7; maybe TRBD1 (6 bases). Trimming left V 0 bases short and J 5 bases short, with 15 bases between. The germline gives CDR1 SGHTS, CDR2 YDEGEE. The CDR3 has 15 amino acids. The CDR3 region has the DNA TGTGCCAGCAGCTTGGGACAGGCCCTAAAGGACGAGCAGTACTTC. It codes for CASSLGQALKDEQYF.

The chain is built from TRBV5-1 and TRBJ1-5; 7 nucleotides agree with TRBD1. J lost 10 bases, V lost 3 bases, and 4 bases had no gene match. This CDR3 contains 12 residues. CDR1 and CDR2 from the germline V gene are SGHRS and YFSETQ. The CDR3 sequence: CASSWAGGPQHF. The CDR3, as DNA: TGCGCCAGCAGCTGGGCAGGGGGTCCCCAGCATTTT.

This clone was observed a handful of times. Other DNA sequences in this sample translate to the same CDR3. The V call is TRBV30, the J call TRBJ2-4; TRBD1 might be the D (5 bases). This CDR3 region has 15 residues. The V and J ends lost 0 bases and 0 bases respectively, with 9 bases between them. The germline gives CDR1 GTSNPN, CDR2 SVGIG (reference sequence). This CDR3 reads CAWSVGALAKNIQYF. CDR3 coding DNA: TGTGCCTGGAGTGTAGGGGCCTTAGCCAAAAACATTCAGTACTTC.

The J gene is TRBJ2-1, the V gene TRBV6-1; 9 nucleotides agree with TRBD1. V was pared by 6 bases and J by 14 bases, with 5 bases of the junction left unmatched. The CDR3 totals 11 residues. Per germline, CDR1 MNHNS and CDR2 SASEGT. The chain's CDR3 is CASRDRGMKFF. The CDR3 DNA follows: TGTGCCAGCAGGGACAGGGGAATGAAGTTCTTC.

The chain combines TRBV11-3 with TRBJ2-6; a possible D gene is TRBD1 (6 bases). The CDR3 spans 14 residues. The V gene lost 5 bases and the J gene lost 5 bases, with 10 bases spanning the gap. Germline CDR1 SGHNT, CDR2 YENEEA. The chain's CDR3 is CASSPGAWANVLTF. CDR3 in DNA: TGTGCCAGCAGCCCAGGGGCTTGGGCCAACGTCCTGACTTTC.

This chain connects TRBV7-6 to TRBJ1-4, with TRBD1 matching over 7 bases. The V gene end was trimmed by 0 bases and the J gene end by 5 bases; junction bases not matched to a gene: 3. The CDR3 loop spans 15 amino acids. Germline values: CDR1 SGHVS, CDR2 FNYEAQ. The CDR3 here is CASSLAGTANEKLFF. Written as DNA, the CDR3 is TGTGCCAGCAGCTTAGCGGGGACAGCAAATGAAAAACTGTTTTTT.

This clone showed up just a few times. The rearrangement uses TRBV13 and TRBJ2-3; 7 bases map to TRBD2. The germline gives CDR1 PRHDT, CDR2 FYEKMQ (reference sequence). The CDR3 covers 18 residues. J was trimmed by 0 bases and V by 1 base; bases with no gene match: 10. This CDR3 reads CASSLDTRLAESTDTQYF. As DNA, the CDR3 is TGTGCCAGCAGCTTAGATACGCGGCTAGCGGAGAGCACAGATACGCAGTATTTT.

V usage is TRBV5-1 and J usage is TRBJ1-5; 7 nucleotides line up with TRBD1. With 4 bases clipped from V and 3 bases from J, the junction kept 13 bases outside the gene matches. The CDR3 is 17 amino acids. The germline gives CDR1 SGHRS, CDR2 YFSETQ. The CDR3 DNA is TGCGCCAGCAGCCCTGGGCTCCGGGACAGCTACAATCAGCCCCAGCATTTT. Translation gives CASSPGLRDSYNQPQHF.

V gene TRBV27 combines with J gene TRBJ2-1; 10 bases align to TRBD2. The CDR3 is 18 amino acids. J lost 7 bases, V lost 2 bases, and 14 bases had no gene match. CDR1 is MNHEY and CDR2 is SMNVEV in the germline V gene (reference sequence). Here the CDR3 reads CASSLQLAGTQVGNEQFF. In DNA form, the CDR3 reads TGTGCCAGCAGTTTACAACTAGCGGGGACCCAGGTGGGAAATGAGCAGTTCTTC.

This chain links TRBV21-1 with TRBJ2-7; the table's D gene call, TRBD1, was not cross checked with the DNA. TRBV21-1 is reported as a pseudogene. The CDR3 covers 15 residues. CDR3 sequence (DNA): TGTGCCAGCAGTGTCCGGGACAGGGGGTTCTACGAGCAGTACTTC. Its translation is CASSVRDRGFYEQYF.

This clone was counted only a few times. The CDR3, as DNA: TGTGCCAGCAATGAGGGACTAGCGGGAAACAATGAGCAGTTCTTC. This translates into CASNEGLAGNNEQFF. The rearrangement joins TRBV27 to TRBJ2-1, with TRBD2 matching over 13 bases. Germline V gene sequence: CDR1 MNHEY, CDR2 SMNVEV (reference sequence). The CDR3 spans 15 residues. Trimming cost V 7 bases and J 5 bases; bases outside gene matches: 5.

The chain joins TRBV6-5 to TRBJ1-5; no clear D. V was clipped by 6 bases and J by 3 bases, with 9 bases between them. The CDR3 has 13 amino acids. Looked up from germline, CDR1 is MNHEY and CDR2 is SVGAGI. The DNA for the CDR3 is TGTGCCAGCAGCCGGTCCATCAATCAGCCCCAGCATTTT. This gives the protein CASSRSINQPQHF.

This clone was picked up a small number of times. The genes are TRBV19 and TRBJ2-3; 7 bases are a match to TRBD2. V was clipped by 2 bases and J by 2 bases; unmatched bases: 10. The germline V gene has CDR1 LNHDA and CDR2 SQIVND (reference sequence). The CDR3 is 17 residues long. The CDR3 region is CASSITRSGALTDTQYF. For the CDR3, the DNA is TGTGCCAGTAGTATAACGCGGAGCGGGGCCCTCACAGATACGCAGTATTTT.

This clone was found once. The chain carries TRBV5-5 and TRBJ2-1; 7 bases agree with TRBD2. J was trimmed by 5 bases and V by 6 bases; bases with no gene match: 8. Looked up from germline, CDR1 is SGHKS and CDR2 is YYEKEE (reference sequence). This CDR3 region has 14 residues. The CDR3 DNA sequence: TGTGCCAGCAATGGGCGACTAGCAGACAATGAGCAGTTCTTC. This encodes CASNGRLADNEQFF.

This chain links TRBV6-1 with TRBJ1-6, with D maybe TRBD1 (6 bases). The CDR3 is 14 amino acids. CDR1 is MNHNS, CDR2 SASEGT, per germline. Trimming stripped 1 base from V and 7 bases from J, with 8 bases between. The CDR3 DNA follows: TGTGCCAGCAGTGAAGGGACAGAGAATTCACCCCTCCACTTT. Protein product: CASSEGTENSPLHF.

The chain employs TRBV9 and TRBJ2-1; the D gene is possibly TRBD1 (6 bases). CDR1 is SGDLS, CDR2 YYNGEE, per germline. This CDR3 is 17 amino acids long. Trimming stripped 0 bases from V and 8 bases from J, with 21 bases between. The CDR3 loop is CASSVASVATGVDEQFF. The DNA of the CDR3 is TGTGCCAGCAGCGTAGCTTCCGTGGCGACAGGAGTCGATGAGCAGTTCTTC.

This rearrangement joins TRBV11-2 to TRBJ1-2; D unresolved. V was trimmed by 1 base and J by 5 bases, leaving 20 bases between them. Germline values: CDR1 SGHAT, CDR2 FQNNGV. The CDR3 is 17 amino acids. The CDR3 sequence is CASSLGIGLLKKYGYTF. CDR3 in DNA: TGTGCCAGCAGCTTAGGTATCGGACTACTTAAGAAGTATGGCTACACCTTC.

The chain couples TRBV4-3 to TRBJ2-1; TRBD2 might be the D (6 bases). The CDR3 extends over 15 amino acids. Germline assignment: CDR1 LGHNA and CDR2 YSLEER. The V end lost 1 base, the J end lost 4 bases, and 11 bases lay between the germline ends. CDR3 sequence reads: CASSQGFAGYNEQFF. Written as DNA, the CDR3 is TGCGCCAGCAGCCAAGGGTTCGCGGGGTACAATGAGCAGTTCTTC.

The chain has TRBV6-5 and TRBJ2-3, with D possibly matching TRBD2 (5 bases). CDR1 MNHEY and CDR2 SVGAGI come from the germline V gene. V was trimmed by 6 bases and J by 4 bases, leaving 17 bases between them. There are 15 residues in the CDR3. CDR3 sequence: CASSGTGVSADTQYF. The CDR3 DNA reads TGTGCCAGCAGCGGAACCGGGGTTTCGGCAGATACGCAGTATTTT.

V is TRBV5-1 and J is TRBJ1-1; D is possibly TRBD1 (6 bases). V gave up 4 bases and J gave up 1 base, with 14 bases separating them. This CDR3 is 15 amino acids long. Germline V gene data show CDR1 as SGHRS and CDR2 as YFSETQ. CDR3 loop: CASSPEGGRNTEAFF. The CDR3 region has the DNA TGCGCCAGCAGCCCCGAGGGGGGGAGGAACACTGAAGCTTTCTTT.

The chain links TRBV4-3 to TRBJ1-4, with 11 bases fitting TRBD1. Looked up from germline, CDR1 is LGHNA and CDR2 is YSLEER. V dropped 4 bases and J dropped 8; count of bases not matched to a gene: 9. The CDR3 loop spans 16 amino acids. DNA of the CDR3: TGCGCCAGCAGCCCTGCAGGACAGGGGGCAAGGGAAAAACTGTTTTTT. It specifies CASSPAGQGAREKLFF.

V usage is TRBV4-1 and J usage is TRBJ2-2, with D possibly being TRBD2 (6 bases). Germline V gene sequence: CDR1 MGHRA, CDR2 YSYEKL. Trimming stripped 1 base from V and 1 base from J, with 10 bases between. This CDR3 is 16 amino acids long. The CDR3 DNA is TGCGCCAGCAGCCAAGGTGGGGGGAAGAACACCGGGGAGCTGTTTTTT. This translates into CASSQGGGKNTGELFF.

The rearrangement links TRBV5-1 to TRBJ2-5, with D tentatively TRBD2 (5 bases). CDR1 is SGHRS, CDR2 YFSETQ, per germline. Trimming left V 5 bases short and J 2 bases short, with 10 bases between. The CDR3 is 13 residues long. Written as DNA, the CDR3 is TGCGCCAGCAGAGAGGGATTTCAAGAGACCCAGTACTTC. As protein: CASREGFQETQYF.

The chain combines TRBV6-4 with TRBJ2-7; TRBD1 matches at 8 bases. Trimming at V came to 4 bases and at J to 3 bases, leaving 2 bases not matched to a gene. In germline, CDR1 is MRHNA, CDR2 SNTAGT. The CDR3 has 13 amino acids. The CDR3 sequence is CASSAGTGYEQYF. The CDR3 DNA is TGTGCCAGCAGTGCCGGGACAGGCTACGAGCAGTACTTC.

V and J are TRBV5-4 and TRBJ2-2; TRBD2 matches 7 bases. The J segment lost 3 bases and the V segment lost 0 bases, leaving 5 bases of the junction unmatched. The germline V gene encodes CDR1 SGHNT and CDR2 YYREEE (reference sequence). CDR3 size: 16 residues. The DNA for the CDR3 is TGTGCCAGCAGCTTGGCCGGGGGGTCCCACACCGGGGAGCTGTTTTTT. Translated, it gives CASSLAGGSHTGELFF.

This chain uses TRBV30 with TRBJ1-5, with 10 bases that match TRBD1. The junction had 10 bases not matched to a gene; V was cut back by 3 bases and J by 5 bases. CDR1 GTSNPN and CDR2 SVGIG come from the germline V gene (reference sequence). The CDR3 loop spans 16 amino acids. The CDR3 bases are TGTGCCTGGAGCTCCCGGGGGGGGACAGGGGATCAGCCCCAGCATTTT. Translation: CAWSSRGGTGDQPQHF.

The chain couples TRBV5-1 to TRBJ2-3, with D tentatively TRBD1 (5 bases). The CDR3 consists of 13 residues. Germline V gene lookup returns CDR1 SGHRS and CDR2 YFSETQ. Between the trimmed V and J ends, which lost 4 bases and 6 bases, there was a span of 12 bases. This chain's CDR3 is CASSEPSGDTQYF. The DNA of the CDR3 is TGCGCCAGCAGCGAACCCTCAGGGGATACGCAGTATTTT.

This clone was seen a few times. The rearrangement uses TRBV2 and TRBJ2-3; D might be TRBD2 (6 bases). The CDR3 runs 14 residues. From germline, CDR1 is SNHLY and CDR2 FYNNEI. With 4 bases removed from V and 4 bases from J, the gap between germline ends came to 12 bases. This CDR3 is CASSAWASADTQYF. CDR3 DNA sequence: TGTGCCAGCAGTGCCTGGGCTAGCGCAGATACGCAGTATTTT.

This chain links TRBV21-1 with TRBJ1-6; the D segment call TRBD1 is taken from the table without a DNA check. TRBV21-1 is a listed pseudogene. The CDR3 has 14 residues. The CDR3 coding sequence is TGTGCCAGCCCCCGTCCAGGGTTCAATTCACCCCTCCACTTT. This codes for CASPRPGFNSPLHF.

This clone was observed a handful of times. The chain has TRBV6-4 and TRBJ1-5; 7 bases line up with TRBD1. The CDR3 spans 14 residues. The germline V gene encodes CDR1 MRHNA and CDR2 SNTAGT. Trimming took 3 bases from V and 6 from J; bases not matched to a gene: 5. The CDR3 loop reads CASSEGGAGQPQHF. The CDR3 DNA sequence: TGTGCCAGCAGTGAAGGGGGCGCGGGTCAGCCCCAGCATTTT.